This T cell receptor beta chain was retrieved from a study of blood T cell repertoires in COVID-19. Looking at the study overall: T cells, B-cell-depleted T cells, or PBMCs supplied cDNA or gDNA.

The CDR3 extends over 14 amino acids. V lost 7 bases and J lost 7, with 22 bases in between. In germline, CDR1 is SQVTM, CDR2 ANQGSEA. The protocol was immunoSEQ multiplex PCR, while the TCRdb copy is restricted to in-frame clones and leaves out a portion. This table has fewer than 250,000 clones, roughly 80% appearing once. The sequenced material came from peripheral blood. The V call is TRBV29-1, the J call TRBJ1-1; unclear D gene. This sequence was found in an elderly woman with acute or convalescent COVID-19. The CDR3 DNA follows: TGCAGCGCCGAATCGTACGGGGATCGGGGTGAAGCTTTCTTT. This translates into CSAESYGDRGEAFF. Filled out from reference TRBV29-1 and TRBJ1-1, the complete variable domain reads SAVISQKPSRDICQRGTSLTIQCQVDSQVTMMFWYRQQPGQSLTLIATANQGSEATYESGFVIDKFPISRPNLTFSTLTVSNMSPEDSSIYLCSAESYGDRGEAFFGQGTRLTVV.